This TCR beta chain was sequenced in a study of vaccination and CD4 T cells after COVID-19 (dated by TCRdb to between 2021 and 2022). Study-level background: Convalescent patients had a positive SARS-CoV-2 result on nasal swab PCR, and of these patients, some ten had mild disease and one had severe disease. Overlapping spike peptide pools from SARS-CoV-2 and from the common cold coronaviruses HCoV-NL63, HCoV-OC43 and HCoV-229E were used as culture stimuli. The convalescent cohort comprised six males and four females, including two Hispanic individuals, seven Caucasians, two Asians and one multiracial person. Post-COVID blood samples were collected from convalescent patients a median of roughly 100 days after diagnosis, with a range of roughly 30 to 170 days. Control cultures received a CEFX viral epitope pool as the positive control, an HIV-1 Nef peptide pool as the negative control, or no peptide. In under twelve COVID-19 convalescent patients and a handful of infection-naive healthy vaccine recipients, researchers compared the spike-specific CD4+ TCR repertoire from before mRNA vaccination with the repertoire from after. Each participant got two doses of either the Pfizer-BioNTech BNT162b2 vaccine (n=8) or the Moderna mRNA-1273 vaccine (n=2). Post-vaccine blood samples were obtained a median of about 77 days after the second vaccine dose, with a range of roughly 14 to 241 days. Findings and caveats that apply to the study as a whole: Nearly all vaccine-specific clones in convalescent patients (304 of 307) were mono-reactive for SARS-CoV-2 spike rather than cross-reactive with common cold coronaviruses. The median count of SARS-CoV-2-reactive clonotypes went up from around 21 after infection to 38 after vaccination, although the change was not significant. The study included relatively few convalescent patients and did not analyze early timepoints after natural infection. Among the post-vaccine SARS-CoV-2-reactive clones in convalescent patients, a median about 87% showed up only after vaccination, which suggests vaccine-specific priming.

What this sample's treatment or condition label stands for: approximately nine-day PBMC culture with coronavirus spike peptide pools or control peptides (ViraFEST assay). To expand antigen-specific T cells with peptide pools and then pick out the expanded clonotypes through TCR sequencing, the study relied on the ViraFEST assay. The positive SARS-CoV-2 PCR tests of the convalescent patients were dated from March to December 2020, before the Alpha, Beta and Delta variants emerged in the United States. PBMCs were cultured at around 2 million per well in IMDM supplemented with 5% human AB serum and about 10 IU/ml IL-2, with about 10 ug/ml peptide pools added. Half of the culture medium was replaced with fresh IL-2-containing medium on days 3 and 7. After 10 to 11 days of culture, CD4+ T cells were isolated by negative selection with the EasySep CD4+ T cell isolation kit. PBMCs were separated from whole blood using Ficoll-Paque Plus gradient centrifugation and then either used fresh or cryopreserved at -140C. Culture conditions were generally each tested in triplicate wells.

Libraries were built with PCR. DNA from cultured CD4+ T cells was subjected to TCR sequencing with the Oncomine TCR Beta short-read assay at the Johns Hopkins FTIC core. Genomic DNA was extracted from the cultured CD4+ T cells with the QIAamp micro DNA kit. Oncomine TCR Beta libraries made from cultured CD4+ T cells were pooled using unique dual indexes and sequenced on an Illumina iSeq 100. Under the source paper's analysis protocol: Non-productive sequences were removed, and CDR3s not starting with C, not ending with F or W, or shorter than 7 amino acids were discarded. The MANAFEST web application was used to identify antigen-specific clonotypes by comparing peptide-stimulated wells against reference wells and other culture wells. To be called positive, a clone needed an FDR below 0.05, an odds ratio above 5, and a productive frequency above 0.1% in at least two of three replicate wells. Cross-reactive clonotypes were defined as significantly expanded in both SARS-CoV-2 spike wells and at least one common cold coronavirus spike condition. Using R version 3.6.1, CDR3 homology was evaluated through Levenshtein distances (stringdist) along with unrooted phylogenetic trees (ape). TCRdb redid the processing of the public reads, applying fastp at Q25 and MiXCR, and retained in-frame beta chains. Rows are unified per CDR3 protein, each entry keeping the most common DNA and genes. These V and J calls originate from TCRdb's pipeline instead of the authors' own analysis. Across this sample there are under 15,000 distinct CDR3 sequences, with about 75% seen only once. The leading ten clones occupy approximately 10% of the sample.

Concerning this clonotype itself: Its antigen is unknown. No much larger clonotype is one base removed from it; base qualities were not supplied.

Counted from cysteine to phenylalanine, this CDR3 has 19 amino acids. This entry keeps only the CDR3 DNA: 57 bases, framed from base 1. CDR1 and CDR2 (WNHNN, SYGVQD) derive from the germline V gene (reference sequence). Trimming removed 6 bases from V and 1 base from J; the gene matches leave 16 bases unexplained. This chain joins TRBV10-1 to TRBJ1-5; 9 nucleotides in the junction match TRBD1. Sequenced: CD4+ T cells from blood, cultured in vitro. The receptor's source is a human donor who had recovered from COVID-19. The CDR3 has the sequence CASRDRLQGARFSNQPQHF. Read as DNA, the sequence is TGCGCCAGCAGAGATCGACTACAGGGGGCGAGATTCAGCAATCAGCCCCAGCATTTT.